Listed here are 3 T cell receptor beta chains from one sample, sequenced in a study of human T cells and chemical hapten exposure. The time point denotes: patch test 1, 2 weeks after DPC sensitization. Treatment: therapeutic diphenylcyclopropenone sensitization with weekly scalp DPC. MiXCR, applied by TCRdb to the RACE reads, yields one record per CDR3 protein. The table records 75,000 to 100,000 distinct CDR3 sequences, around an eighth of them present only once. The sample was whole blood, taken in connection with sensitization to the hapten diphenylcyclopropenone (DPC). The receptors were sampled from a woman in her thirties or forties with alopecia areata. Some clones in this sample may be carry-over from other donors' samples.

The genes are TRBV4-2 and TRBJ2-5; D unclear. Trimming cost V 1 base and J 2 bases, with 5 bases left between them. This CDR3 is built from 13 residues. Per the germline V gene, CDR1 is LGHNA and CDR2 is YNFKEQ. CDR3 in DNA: TGTGCCAGCAGCCAAGCCACTCAAGAGACCCAGTACTTC. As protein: CASSQATQETQYF.

DNA of the CDR3: TGCAGTGCCACTCGGGACAGAAGCTCCTACGAGCAGTACTTC. This gives the protein CSATRDRSSYEQYF. The chain carries TRBV20-1 and TRBJ2-7; 7 positions agree with TRBD1. Losses at the gene ends were 6 bases for V and 0 bases for J; bases not matched to a gene: 8. CDR3 length: 14 amino acids. Germline values: CDR1 DFQATT, CDR2 SNEGSKA (reference sequence).

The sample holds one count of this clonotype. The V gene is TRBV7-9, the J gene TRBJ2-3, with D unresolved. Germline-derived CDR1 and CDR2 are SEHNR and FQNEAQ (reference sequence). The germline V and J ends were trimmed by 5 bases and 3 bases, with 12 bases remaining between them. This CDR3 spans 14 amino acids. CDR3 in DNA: TGTGCCAGCAGCGCCGGAATATTTACAGATACGCAGTATTTT. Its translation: CASSAGIFTDTQYF.